This TCR beta chain was recovered during a study of graft-versus-host responses after intestinal transplantation. Study-wide findings and caveats: With peak circulating GvH clone levels came an association with early post-transplant HvG declines.

Data came from immunoSEQ multiplex PCR; TCRdb stores just in-frame clones and leaves some out. The sample gives about 88,000 clones, about 91% of which show up once; approximately 0.32% is in the top ten. As regards this clone: What it binds is unknown.

V was clipped by 4 bases and J by 8 bases; unmatched bases: 10. Germline CDR1 and CDR2: SQVTM and ANQGSEA. This CDR3 spans 14 amino acids. Sample: unstimulated CD4+ T cells sorted from spleen or lymph node cells, taken before transplant. The TCR comes from a human donor who was the organ donor for an intestinal transplant. The V gene is TRBV29-1, the J gene TRBJ2-1, with TRBD1 matching over 8 bases. The CDR3 reads CSVALLTGGDEQFF. The CDR3 DNA sequence: TGCAGCGTTGCCCTTTTAACAGGGGGTGATGAGCAGTTCTTC.